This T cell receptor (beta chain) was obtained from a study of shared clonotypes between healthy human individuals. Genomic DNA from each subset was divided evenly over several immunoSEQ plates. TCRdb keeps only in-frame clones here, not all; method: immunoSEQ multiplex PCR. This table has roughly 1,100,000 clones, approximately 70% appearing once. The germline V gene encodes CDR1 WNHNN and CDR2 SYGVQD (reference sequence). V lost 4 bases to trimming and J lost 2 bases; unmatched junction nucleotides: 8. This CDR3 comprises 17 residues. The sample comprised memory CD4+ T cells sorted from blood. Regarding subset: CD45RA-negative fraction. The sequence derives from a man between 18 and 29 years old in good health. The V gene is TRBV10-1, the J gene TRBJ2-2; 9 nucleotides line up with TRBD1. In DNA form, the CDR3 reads TGCGCCAGCAGTGGTCCCGGGACAGGGATTAACACCGGGGAGCTGTTTTTT. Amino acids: CASSGPGTGINTGELFF.